This TCR beta chain was retrieved from a study of shared clonotypes between healthy human individuals. Study details: Per donor, CD8 memory used one plate, CD8 naive used two, CD4 memory used three and CD4 naive used three. Overall study results and limits: Estimated richness was generally greater in naive than memory subsets.

Repertoires were generated with immunoSEQ multiplex PCR, while TCRdb's copy carries only in-frame clones and drops some. The repertoire includes about 1.1 million clones, 75% to 85% of them detected once, and under 0.8% sits in the top ten. CDR3 length: 13 amino acids. V shed 6 bases and J shed 3 bases, with 8 bases lying between them. CDR1 and CDR2 from the germline V gene are MNHEY and SVGAGI. Remarks on this clone: Its antigen is still unknown.

The J gene is TRBJ2-2, the V gene TRBV6-5; D not resolved. This sequence originates from a man aged 18 to 30 in good health. Some clones in this sample may be carry-over from other donors' samples. The specimen was memory CD4+ T cells from PBMCs. Subset indicated: CD45RA-negative fraction. Written as DNA, the CDR3 is TGTGCCAGCAGCCTCGATCACACCGGGGAGCTGTTTTTT. It specifies CASSLDHTGELFF.